This passage covers 16 T cell receptor beta chains from one sample sequenced in a study of brain T cells in children with intractable seizures (dated by TCRdb to about 2021). The sample's time point label, in plain terms: resected brain tissue, or blood drawn just prior to surgery. The library was made by the immunoSEQ multiplex PCR assay. Imported from immuneACCESS, the table was reduced by TCRdb to in-frame sequences with V and J called. These copies leave out some clones; in studies compared against another copy, an unresolved V gene accounts for under half, and the cause of the remainder is not known. The sample has 95,000 to 120,000 clones on record, approximately 94% of them singletons. 3.8% of the sample lies in the top ten. Sample: peripheral blood, taken at surgery. The receptors were sampled from a boy younger than two with hemimegalencephaly and intractable seizures.

The V and J genes are TRBV7-6 and TRBJ2-2; 9 bases fit TRBD2. V lost 5 bases and J lost 5; bases outside the gene matches: 12. The CDR3 is made up of 17 amino acids. Germline lookup yields CDR1 SGHVS and CDR2 FNYEAQ. The CDR3 coding sequence is TGTGCCAGCAGCCCAGTCCCCGCGGGAGGGCGAACCGGGGAGCTGTTTTTT. This codes for CASSPVPAGGRTGELFF.

This chain connects TRBV13 to TRBJ2-5; D is unresolved. Trimming cost V 1 base and J 10 bases, with 7 bases left between them. The CDR3 extends over 11 amino acids. The germline V gene encodes CDR1 PRHDT and CDR2 FYEKMQ (reference sequence). The CDR3 DNA is TGTGCCAGCAGCTTAGAGGAAAACCAGTACTTC. Translation gives CASSLEENQYF.

V and J are TRBV5-1 and TRBJ2-7; D is possibly TRBD2 (6 bases). Trimming cost V 1 base and J 4 bases, with 12 bases left between them. Germline V CDR1 and CDR2: SGHRS, YFSETQ. This CDR3 comprises 14 residues. The CDR3 nucleotides read TGCGCCAGCAGCTTGCGGGGGACCCAGTACGAGCAGTACTTC. Its translation is CASSLRGTQYEQYF. Full variable domain (missing parts from reference TRBV5-1 and TRBJ2-7): KAGVTQTPRYLIKTRGQQVTLSCSPISGHRSVSWYQQTPGQGLQFLFEYFSETQRNKGNFPGRFSGRQFSNSRSEMNVSTLELGDSALYLCASSLRGTQYEQYFGPGTRLTVT.

The chain links TRBV4-3 to TRBJ1-4; 9 bases agree with TRBD1. CDR3 length: 16 amino acids. Trimming removed 0 bases from V and 8 bases from J; junction bases left unmatched: 7. The germline CDR1 and CDR2 sequences are LGHNA and YSLEER. The CDR3 sequence: CASSQDSGTGREKLFF. Here the CDR3 DNA reads TGCGCCAGCAGCCAAGACAGTGGGACAGGGCGGGAAAAACTGTTTTTT.

The J gene is TRBJ1-2, the V gene TRBV7-2; no reliable D call. V lost 5 bases and J 6 bases, leaving 13 bases between the germline ends. Germline V gives CDR1 SGHTA, CDR2 FQGNSA. The CDR3 is 13 amino acids. The CDR3 DNA reads as TGTGCCAGCAGCATAAACCAACGGAATGGCTACACCTTC. Protein product: CASSINQRNGYTF.

The rearrangement joins TRBV11-3 to TRBJ2-3; the match to TRBD1 covers 10 bases. Germline CDR1 reads SGHNT; CDR2 reads YENEEA. The V and J ends lost 5 bases and 5 bases, in that order; junction bases with no gene match: 7. The CDR3 contains 15 residues. In DNA form, the CDR3 reads TGTGCCAGCAGCCGCGGGACAGGGGCAGGAGATACGCAGTATTTT. Its translation: CASSRGTGAGDTQYF.

The chain recombines TRBV20-1 with TRBJ2-2; D unclear. CDR3 size: 12 residues. Trimming cost V 3 bases and J 3 bases, with 5 bases left between them. Looked up from germline, CDR1 is DFQATT and CDR2 is SNEGSKA (reference sequence). CDR3 coding DNA: TGCAGTGCTAGTGGCTACACCGGGGAGCTGTTTTTT. Its translation is CSASGYTGELFF.

The CDR3 reads CASSLGSETQYF. The DNA for the CDR3 is TGTGCCAGCAGCTTAGGATCTGAGACCCAGTACTTC. V and J are TRBV7-9 and TRBJ2-5; D uncertain. V lost 1 base, J lost 5 bases, and 5 bases lay in between. This CDR3 has 12 residues. From germline, CDR1 is SEHNR and CDR2 FQNEAQ (reference sequence).

The chain uses TRBV7-8 and TRBJ1-1; 10 bases fit TRBD1. Germline V gives CDR1 SGHVS, CDR2 FQNEAQ. CDR3 size: 18 residues. The trim removed 0 bases at V and 4 bases at J, leaving 11 bases unmatched. The CDR3 sequence is CASSLAFWDRGLGTEAFF. In DNA, the CDR3 is TGTGCCAGCAGCTTAGCGTTTTGGGACAGGGGTTTAGGCACTGAAGCTTTCTTT.

The V and J genes are TRBV7-8 and TRBJ1-1, with D perhaps TRBD1 (5 bases). V lost 1 base and J lost 0, with 9 bases in between. This CDR3 is built from 15 residues. Germline loops: CDR1 SGHVS, CDR2 FQNEAQ. CDR3 nucleotide sequence: TGTGCCAGCAGCTTAGGACCGACAGTGAACACTGAAGCTTTCTTT. It codes for CASSLGPTVNTEAFF.

V and J are TRBV9 and TRBJ1-4; a weak D match, TRBD1 (5 bases). The ends were cut back, 3 bases at V and 4 bases at J, with 16 bases in the middle. CDR3 length: 16 amino acids. Germline V gene lookup returns CDR1 SGDLS and CDR2 YYNGEE. In DNA, the CDR3 is TGTGCCAGCAGCGCCCTCCCCGGGACCGATAATGAAAAACTGTTTTTT. Protein product: CASSALPGTDNEKLFF.

The J gene is TRBJ1-1, the V gene TRBV29-1; D unresolved. Germline CDR1 SQVTM, CDR2 ANQGSEA. V lost 3 bases to trimming and J lost 7 bases, with 9 bases between them. The CDR3 runs 11 residues. In nucleotides, the CDR3 is TGCAGCGTTGATAGGACGGTTGAAGCTTTCTTT. Its protein product is CSVDRTVEAFF. Full variable domain (remainder filled in from reference TRBV29-1 and TRBJ1-1): SAVISQKPSRDICQRGTSLTIQCQVDSQVTMMFWYRQQPGQSLTLIATANQGSEATYESGFVIDKFPISRPNLTFSTLTVSNMSPEDSSIYLCSVDRTVEAFFGQGTRLTVV.

V usage is TRBV20-1 and J usage is TRBJ2-1; 9 positions match TRBD2. Germline V gene sequence: CDR1 DFQATT, CDR2 SNEGSKA (reference sequence). The CDR3 runs 16 residues. J lost 3 bases, V lost 3 bases, and 9 bases had no gene match. CDR3 sequence reads: CSASIAAGGLYNEQFF. CDR3 nucleotides: TGCAGTGCTAGTATCGCGGCGGGAGGGCTCTACAATGAGCAGTTCTTC.

The chain couples TRBV7-8 to TRBJ1-4, with D maybe TRBD1 (5 bases). Germline CDR1 is SGHVS and CDR2 is FQNEAQ. V was pared by 5 bases and J by 6 bases, with 19 bases between. The CDR3 consists of 16 residues. The CDR3 coding sequence is TGTGCCAGCAGCCCGCGGGGGGGAGGGAGTTATGAAAAACTGTTTTTT. This codes for CASSPRGGGSYEKLFF.

The chain joins TRBV10-3 to TRBJ2-3; D remains unclear. The CDR3 has 12 amino acids. Germline-derived CDR1 and CDR2 are ENHRY and SYGVKD. V was cut by 4 bases and J by 6 bases, with 8 bases left in between. The CDR3 sequence is CAISAPGDTQYF. CDR3 coding DNA: TGTGCCATCAGTGCCCCCGGCGATACGCAGTATTTT.

The chain recombines TRBV7-6 with TRBJ2-2, with D hard to call. The CDR3 extends over 13 amino acids. From germline, CDR1 is SGHVS and CDR2 FNYEAQ. The V end lost 1 base, the J end lost 4 bases, and 4 bases lay between the germline ends. CDR3 nucleotide sequence: TGTGCCAGCAGCTTAGGAGCCACCGGGGAGCTGTTTTTT. Translation gives CASSLGATGELFF.